The rows below give T cell receptor beta chains drawn from one sample of a study of shared clonotypes between healthy human individuals. Clones were sequenced by immunoSEQ multiplex PCR, and TCRdb holds only the in-frame ones, with some missing. Among around 1.9 million clones listed, 90% to 95% were seen once. The sequencing sample was made of naive CD8+ T cells from PBMCs. These receptor sequences come from a man younger than 35 in good health. Some clones in this sample may be carry-over from other donors' samples. Each CDR3 is given with its conserved first and last residue. The order of the fields is CDR3 protein, CDR3 DNA, J gene, clone size, V gene, D gene. The D gene is left open where the match is weak. The size of a clone is reported for some rows only, either as once, few or many, or as a class for expanded clones.

CASSEGQNNEQFF	TGTGCCAGCAGCGAGGGACAGAACAATGAGCAGTTCTTC	TRBJ2-1	.	TRBV9	TRBD1
CASRGWGDRANEKLFF	TGTGCCAGTAGGGGTTGGGGCGACAGGGCTAATGAAAAACTGTTTTTT	TRBJ1-4	.	TRBV19	TRBD1
CASIPLAGGLREQYF	TGTGCCAGCATACCACTGGCGGGAGGTCTACGGGAGCAGTACTTC	TRBJ2-7	.	TRBV27	TRBD2
CASRGGTSYEQYF	TGTGCCAGCAGGGGCGGGACTTCCTACGAGCAGTACTTC	TRBJ2-7	once	TRBV14	.
CASSFGGALNEQFF	TGTGCCAGCAGTTTTGGGGGGGCGCTCAATGAGCAGTTCTTC	TRBJ2-1	.	TRBV27	.
CASSLDYRTASEEQYF	TGCGCCAGCAGCTTGGACTACCGGACGGCCTCCGAGGAGCAGTACTTC	TRBJ2-7	.	TRBV5-1	.
CASSHPPVSSYEQYF	TGTGCCAGCAGTCACCCACCAGTGAGCTCCTACGAGCAGTACTTC	TRBJ2-7	.	TRBV28	.
CASSLRVGMLSNQPQHF	TGTGCCAGCAGTTTAAGGGTTGGCATGCTTAGCAATCAGCCCCAGCATTTT	TRBJ1-5	.	TRBV28	.
CASALRGDYSNQPQHF	TGTGCCAGCGCGCTTAGGGGGGACTATAGCAATCAGCCCCAGCATTTT	TRBJ1-5	.	TRBV18	.
CASSQDPGTPNTEAFF	TGCGCCAGCAGCCAAGACCCCGGGACACCTAACACTGAAGCTTTCTTT	TRBJ1-1	.	TRBV4-1	.
CASSSSDGPNAYGYTF	TGTGCCAGCAGCTCGTCAGATGGCCCCAACGCCTATGGCTACACCTTC	TRBJ1-2	.	TRBV9	.
CASSLYRGQIRAFF	TGTGCCAGCAGTTTATACAGGGGGCAAATTCGAGCTTTCTTT	TRBJ1-1	.	TRBV28	TRBD1
CASSYSLGWRTYEQYF	TGTGCCAGCAGTTACTCGTTAGGGTGGAGAACCTACGAGCAGTACTTC	TRBJ2-7	.	TRBV6-5	.
CASSTSRGETIYGKLFF	TGTGCCAGCAGCACAAGCAGGGGAGAAACGATCTATGGAAAACTGTTTTTT	TRBJ1-4	.	TRBV21-1	.
CASNPQGTEAFF	TGTGCCAGCAACCCTCAGGGCACTGAAGCTTTCTTT	TRBJ1-1	many	TRBV28	.
CASSLQLAGNTGELFF	TGTGCCAGCAGCTTGCAACTAGCGGGGAACACCGGGGAGCTGTTTTTT	TRBJ2-2	.	TRBV7-8	TRBD2
CASSGGLAGLLAVEQYF	TGTGCCAGCAGTGGGGGACTAGCGGGACTCCTCGCGGTCGAGCAGTACTTC	TRBJ2-7	.	TRBV25-1	TRBD2
CASSLNGGPPQGTDEQYF	TGTGCCAGCAGCTTGAATGGGGGCCCCCCCCAGGGTACCGACGAGCAGTACTTC	TRBJ2-7	.	TRBV5-6	.
CASSLVGGVYNEQFF	TGTGCCAGCAGCTTAGTGGGGGGAGTGTACAATGAGCAGTTCTTC	TRBJ2-1	.	TRBV11-2	.
CASRRPRTLDTIYF	TGTGCCAGCAGACGTCCTCGGACCCTTGACACCATATATTTT	TRBJ1-3	.	TRBV13	.
CASSITVGYEQYF	TGTGCCAGTAGTATTACGGTCGGGTACGAGCAGTACTTC	TRBJ2-7	once	TRBV19	.
CASKDRGEETQYF	TGCGCCAGTAAGGACAGGGGAGAAGAGACCCAGTACTTC	TRBJ2-5	.	TRBV5-1	TRBD1
CASSQVGQGAEKLFF	TGCGCCAGCAGCCAAGTGGGACAGGGGGCTGAAAAACTGTTTTTT	TRBJ1-4	.	TRBV4-1	TRBD1
CASSGGSSYEQYF	TGTGCCAGCAGTGGAGGCAGCTCCTACGAGCAGTACTTC	TRBJ2-7	once	TRBV2	.
CASSLGMTGNTEAFF	TGCGCCAGCAGCTTGGGGATGACAGGGAACACTGAAGCTTTCTTT	TRBJ1-1	once	TRBV5-1	.
CASITGWGSDEQFF	TGTGCCAGCATCACGGGATGGGGTAGTGATGAGCAGTTCTTC	TRBJ2-1	.	TRBV6-1	.
CASSLVAGDGTDTQYF	TGTGCCAGCAGCTTAGTTGCGGGAGATGGCACAGATACGCAGTATTTT	TRBJ2-3	.	TRBV7-9	TRBD2
CASSLPIKSANYGYTF	TGTGCCAGCAGTTTACCCATCAAGTCTGCTAACTATGGCTACACCTTC	TRBJ1-2	.	TRBV28	.